Shown below are 26 T cell receptor beta chains from a single sample sequenced in a study of cytomegalovirus exposure and HLA in healthy donors. The PCR employed 60 Vbeta primers together with 13 Jbeta primers. Libraries were prepared by immunoSEQ multiplex PCR; TCRdb keeps only in-frame clonotypes and omits some of them. This sample contains around 37,000 clones. The specimen was PBMCs. The receptor set was obtained from a human donor in good health.

The V call is TRBV19, the J call TRBJ1-1; 7 nucleotides line up with TRBD1. The CDR3 runs to 12 residues. From germline, CDR1 is LNHDA and CDR2 SQIVND (reference sequence). Trimming at V came to 7 bases and at J to 7 bases, leaving 6 bases not matched to a gene. CDR3 amino acids: CASNTGAFEAFF. Here the CDR3 DNA reads TGTGCCAGTAATACAGGGGCCTTTGAAGCTTTCTTT.

The V gene is TRBV30, the J gene TRBJ2-7; TRBD1 matches at 9 bases. Germline values: CDR1 GTSNPN, CDR2 SVGIG (reference sequence). The V and J ends lost 5 bases and 2 bases, in that order; junction bases with no gene match: 7. The CDR3 runs 14 residues. CDR3 nucleotide sequence: TGTGCCTGGGTCGGACAGGGGCCGGCCTACGAGCAGTACTTC. Translating gives CAWVGQGPAYEQYF.

This rearrangement joins TRBV27 to TRBJ1-1, with TRBD1 identical over 7 bases. The CDR3 has 14 residues. Germline CDR1 reads MNHEY; CDR2 reads SMNVEV (reference sequence). With V trimmed by 5 bases and J by 10 bases, 13 bases remained unmatched. The DNA of the CDR3 is TGTGCCAGCAGTCCACGACAGGGTTGGGGCGTAGCTTTCTTT. Protein: CASSPRQGWGVAFF.

The chain carries TRBV7-2 and TRBJ1-1; D uncertain. V was shortened by 3 bases and J by 5 bases, with 10 bases between the two germline ends. The CDR3 sequence is 13 residues long. CDR1 SGHTA and CDR2 FQGNSA come from the germline V gene. CDR3 DNA: TGTGCCAGCAGCTTTAACAGAAGGACTGAAGCTTTCTTT. Translated: CASSFNRRTEAFF.

The chain uses TRBV9 and TRBJ1-3; unclear D gene. Trimming took off 0 bases at V and 4 bases at J, with 14 bases between the two ends. Germline loops: CDR1 SGDLS, CDR2 YYNGEE. The CDR3 is 16 amino acids. CDR3 DNA sequence: TGTGCCAGCAGCGTAGCTCTAGGAATAGAGGGAAACACCATATATTTT. It is translated as CASSVALGIEGNTIYF.

The rearrangement links TRBV5-6 to TRBJ1-2, with TRBD1 identical over 10 bases. Germline loops: CDR1 SGHDT, CDR2 YYEEEE. The J segment lost 6 bases and the V segment lost 3 bases, leaving 2 bases of the junction unmatched. The CDR3 runs to 13 residues. The CDR3 region is CASSSGQGDGYTF. Here the CDR3 DNA reads TGTGCCAGCAGCTCCGGACAGGGGGATGGCTACACCTTC.

The chain has TRBV28 and TRBJ2-7; perhaps TRBD1 as D (6 bases). This CDR3 has 15 residues. Germline V gives CDR1 MDHEN, CDR2 SYDVKM. V gave up 5 bases and J gave up 0 bases, with 14 bases separating them. The CDR3 loop reads CASSPQTGSSYEQYF. CDR3 nucleotides: TGTGCCAGCAGTCCACAGACAGGTTCCTCCTACGAGCAGTACTTC.

This sequence joins TRBV10-3 and TRBJ2-1; TRBD1 is a possible D gene (5 bases). CDR1 and CDR2 (germline): ENHRY, SYGVKD. This CDR3 is built from 14 residues. Trimming removed 0 bases from V and 8 bases from J, with 11 bases in between. The CDR3 sequence is CAISESKDNDEQFF. DNA of the CDR3: TGTGCCATCAGTGAGTCAAAGGACAACGATGAGCAGTTCTTC.

V usage is TRBV18 and J usage is TRBJ2-5, with 11 bases identical to TRBD2. The length of the CDR3 is 18 residues. The trim removed 0 bases at V and 5 bases at J, leaving 11 bases unmatched. CDR1 KGHSH and CDR2 LQKENI come from the germline V gene. In DNA, the CDR3 is TGTGCCAGCTCACCACCGCTAGCGGGGGGACTCCCGCGGGAGACCCAGTACTTC. It is translated as CASSPPLAGGLPRETQYF. Full variable domain (remainder filled in from reference TRBV18 and TRBJ2-5): NAGVMQNPRHLVRRRGQEARLRCSPMKGHSHVYWYRQLPEEGLKFMVYLQKENIIDESGMPKERFSAEFPKEGPSILRIQQVVRGDSAAYFCASSPPLAGGLPRETQYFGPGTRLLVL.

The chain is built from TRBV7-9 and TRBJ2-3, with a tentative D call TRBD1 (6 bases). The CDR3 has 17 residues. In germline, CDR1 is SEHNR, CDR2 FQNEAQ (reference sequence). V gave up 0 bases and J gave up 2 bases, with 15 bases separating them. The CDR3 coding sequence is TGTGCCAGCAGCTTAGCTTCGACAGGAGACTACACAGATACGCAGTATTTT. Translating gives CASSLASTGDYTDTQYF.

This sequence joins TRBV14 and TRBJ1-1; D is possibly TRBD1 (5 bases). Looked up from germline, CDR1 is SGHDN and CDR2 is FVKESK. V was pared by 0 bases and J by 7 bases, with 9 bases between. This CDR3 is built from 13 residues. Here the CDR3 reads CASSQDRGIEAFF. The CDR3 DNA is TGTGCCAGCAGCCAAGATCGGGGGATTGAAGCTTTCTTT.

To note about this clone: The sample holds other DNA sequences that translate to the same CDR3. The chain is built from TRBV6-5 and TRBJ1-1; TRBD1 aligns across 7 bases. There are 13 residues in the CDR3. Germline V lookup: CDR1 MNHEY, CDR2 SVGAGI. V lost 11 bases and J lost 0; bases outside the gene matches: 6. CDR3 coding DNA: TGTGCCGCGAGACAGGGTCTGAACACTGAAGCTTTCTTT. Protein: CAARQGLNTEAFF.

This chain links TRBV9 with TRBJ1-3; 8 bases agree with TRBD1. The CDR3 is made up of 17 amino acids. The germline V gene has CDR1 SGDLS and CDR2 YYNGEE. V was pared by 3 bases and J by 3 bases, with 11 bases of the junction left unmatched. CDR3 nucleotide sequence: TGTGCCAGCAGCGCCCCCCGGACAGGGTCGGATGGAAACACCATATATTTT. Protein: CASSAPRTGSDGNTIYF.

The chain is built from TRBV6-5 and TRBJ2-1; D perhaps matches TRBD1 (7 bases). This CDR3 comprises 13 residues. Germline CDR1 MNHEY, CDR2 SVGAGI. Trimming took off 7 bases at V and 5 bases at J, with 12 bases between the two ends. The CDR3 DNA follows: TGTGCCAGCACAGGGGGGAACAACAATGAGCAGTTCTTC. Translating it yields CASTGGNNNEQFF.

The chain is built from TRBV11-1 and TRBJ1-1; possible D gene TRBD1, 5 bases. Trimming pared 3 bases from V and 4 bases from J, leaving 12 bases between. The CDR3 contains 14 residues. CDR1 is SGHAT and CDR2 is FQDESV in the germline V gene (reference sequence). The CDR3 DNA reads TGTGCCAGCAGCTTCGGTACGGGGGGCACTGAAGCTTTCTTT. It encodes CASSFGTGGTEAFF.

The rearrangement joins TRBV7-9 to TRBJ1-2; no reliable D call. V dropped 1 base and J dropped 2 bases, with 8 bases sitting between them. Germline loops: CDR1 SEHNR, CDR2 FQNEAQ (reference sequence). This CDR3 comprises 14 residues. The CDR3 here is CASSLGWRNYGYTF. The CDR3 bases are TGTGCCAGCAGCTTAGGATGGCGGAACTATGGCTACACCTTC.

CDR3 protein: CASSFSRNQETQYF. CDR3 in DNA: TGTGCCAGCAGCTTCTCCAGGAACCAAGAGACCCAGTACTTC. The rearrangement links TRBV7-2 to TRBJ2-5; D unclear. Deletions cut 3 bases from V and 0 bases from J, with 8 bases between. The CDR3 spans 14 residues. Germline CDR1 reads SGHTA; CDR2 reads FQGNSA.

The chain uses TRBV28 and TRBJ1-5, with a possible D match to TRBD1 (6 bases). The CDR3 runs to 16 residues. The germline V and J ends were trimmed by 4 bases and 3 bases, with 16 bases remaining between them. Germline CDR1 is MDHEN and CDR2 is SYDVKM. The CDR3 region has the DNA TGTGCCAGCAGTTCATACGGGGGGGGCTTCAATCAGCCCCAGCATTTT. Translating gives CASSSYGGGFNQPQHF.

This chain uses TRBV18 with TRBJ1-1; the match to TRBD1 covers 9 bases. Germline assignment: CDR1 KGHSH and CDR2 LQKENI. There are 15 residues in the CDR3. The V and J ends lost 4 bases and 0 bases, in that order; junction bases with no gene match: 3. Written as DNA, the CDR3 is TGTGCCAGCTCACGGACAGGGGACATGAACACTGAAGCTTTCTTT. This codes for CASSRTGDMNTEAFF.

V gene TRBV5-1 combines with J gene TRBJ1-6, with 7 bases identical to TRBD1. The CDR3 is 14 amino acids. V gave up 5 bases and J gave up 8 bases; unmatched junction bases: 7. The germline gives CDR1 SGHRS, CDR2 YFSETQ. The CDR3 sequence is CASSPGTADSPLHF. In DNA, the CDR3 is TGCGCCAGCAGTCCCGGGACAGCAGATTCACCCCTCCACTTT.

The chain couples TRBV2 to TRBJ2-3; D is uncertain. The CDR3 is 15 amino acids. Between the trimmed V and J ends, which lost 3 bases and 0 bases, there was a span of 10 bases. Per germline, CDR1 SNHLY and CDR2 FYNNEI. The CDR3 here is CASSEPPTSTDTQYF. The DNA of the CDR3 is TGTGCCAGCAGTGAGCCTCCCACTAGCACAGATACGCAGTATTTT.

The rearrangement uses TRBV5-1 and TRBJ2-2, with D unclear. CDR1 is SGHRS and CDR2 is YFSETQ in the germline V gene. Deletions cut 4 bases from V and 0 bases from J, with 13 bases between. The CDR3 spans 16 residues. The CDR3 bases are TGCGCCAGCAGCCGTTCAGTCAGTCCGAACACCGGGGAGCTGTTTTTT. It translates to CASSRSVSPNTGELFF. The complete variable domain, with remaining parts taken from reference TRBV5-1 and TRBJ2-2, reads KAGVTQTPRYLIKTRGQQVTLSCSPISGHRSVSWYQQTPGQGLQFLFEYFSETQRNKGNFPGRFSGRQFSNSRSEMNVSTLELGDSALYLCASSRSVSPNTGELFFGEGSRLTVL.

Points on this clone: An end of the junction does not agree with germline; a read error may underlie this. Other DNA sequences in the sample encode the same CDR3. The chain combines TRBV7-2 with TRBJ1-1; 8 bases align to TRBD1. The CDR3 length is 14 residues. Germline V gene data show CDR1 as SGHTA and CDR2 as FQGNSA. The CDR3 sequence is CASSLVTGGTEAFF. In DNA form, the CDR3 reads TGTGCCAGCAGTTTAGTAACAGGGGGGACTGAAGCTTTCTTT.

Judged by frequency, this clone is medium-sized. This chain joins TRBV19 and TRBJ2-6; a possible D gene is TRBD1 (5 bases). The V gene's germline CDR1 is LNHDA and CDR2 SQIVND (reference sequence). CDR3 size: 14 residues. V was pared by 9 bases and J by 4 bases, with 13 bases between. The CDR3 bases are TGTGCCAGCGAAAGGGGTTCCGGGGCCAACGTCCTGACTTTC. Translating gives CASERGSGANVLTF.

The CDR3 nucleotides read TGCGCCAGCAGCTCAACCGGGACAGGGGGCTACGAGCAGTACTTC. Translating gives CASSSTGTGGYEQYF. The rearrangement uses TRBV5-1 and TRBJ2-7, with 11 nucleotides matching TRBD1. The CDR3 is 15 amino acids. Germline V gene lookup returns CDR1 SGHRS and CDR2 YFSETQ. The trim removed 3 bases at V and 3 bases at J, leaving 5 bases unmatched. The complete variable domain, with remaining parts taken from reference TRBV5-1 and TRBJ2-7, reads KAGVTQTPRYLIKTRGQQVTLSCSPISGHRSVSWYQQTPGQGLQFLFEYFSETQRNKGNFPGRFSGRQFSNSRSEMNVSTLELGDSALYLCASSSTGTGGYEQYFGPGTRLTVT.

The V gene is TRBV6-6, the J gene TRBJ1-1; D gene uncertain. CDR3 length equals 12 residues. Germline loops: CDR1 MNHNY, CDR2 SVGAGI (reference sequence). Trimming took 2 bases from V and 6 from J, leaving 7 bases between them. The CDR3 region is CASSYAGPEAFF. CDR3 DNA sequence: TGTGCCAGCAGTTACGCTGGGCCTGAAGCTTTCTTT.